These T cell receptor beta chains were read from a single sample in a study of blood T cell repertoires in COVID-19. The protocol was immunoSEQ multiplex PCR, while the TCRdb copy is restricted to in-frame clones and leaves out a portion. In the table there are some 320,000 clones, about 87% of which are singletons. Material for sequencing was peripheral blood. The receptor source for this set is a woman under 40 who had recovered from COVID-19. Both conserved end residues are part of each CDR3. A D gene is named only where the DNA matches it firmly. The size field is filled for only some rows; it gives once, few, many or a size class.

TRBJ2-3,TRBV27,.,.,TGTGCCAGCAGTTTTGAAGAGAGCACAGATACGCAGTATTTT,CASSFEESTDTQYF
TRBJ2-1,TRBV5-1,.,.,TGCGCCAGCAGCTTGATTACCTACAATGAGCAGTTCTTC,CASSLITYNEQFF
TRBJ2-1,TRBV3-1/TRBV3-2,.,.,TGTGCCAGCAGCCAAGGTTCCAGGGCAGGGAATGAGCAGTTCTTC,CASSQGSRAGNEQFF
TRBJ1-2,TRBV19,few,TRBD1,TGTGCCAGTAGTCAGGACAGGCGCCTCTATGGCTACACCTTC,CASSQDRRLYGYTF
TRBJ2-3,TRBV27,.,.,TGTGCCAGCAGTTTAGGGCACACAGATACGCAGTATTTT,CASSLGHTDTQYF
TRBJ1-2,TRBV28,.,TRBD1,TGTGCCAGCAGTTACAAGACAGGGAGCGGCTACACCTTC,CASSYKTGSGYTF
TRBJ2-7,TRBV5-5,.,.,TGTGCCAGCAGCCTCGGTAGTAGACTTGACTACGAGCAGTACTTC,CASSLGSRLDYEQYF
TRBJ1-6,TRBV4-1,.,TRBD1,TGCGCCAGCAGCCAAGGCCCCGGACAGGCAAGACCATACTCCTATAATTCACCCCTCCACTTT,CASSQGPGQARPYSYNSPLHF
TRBJ2-4,TRBV7-8,.,.,TGTGCCAGCAGCTTAGTCAGTAGCAGGGCATATACTCTAGCCAAAAACATTCAGTACTTC,CASSLVSSRAYTLAKNIQYF
TRBJ1-1,TRBV7-6,.,TRBD1,TGTGCCAGCAGCTTAGGCCCACACAGGGGGGCGAACACTGAAGCTTTCTTT,CASSLGPHRGANTEAFF
TRBJ2-7,TRBV2,.,.,TGTGCCAGCGACCGGACACCGACCTACGAGCAGTACTTC,CASDRTPTYEQYF
TRBJ1-2,TRBV19,.,.,TGTGCCAGTAGTGATCAGGGATATGGCTACACCTTC,CASSDQGYGYTF
TRBJ2-3,TRBV9,.,.,TGTGCCAGCAGCACGCTAGAGACAGATACGCAGTATTTT,CASSTLETDTQYF
TRBJ1-2,TRBV3-1/TRBV3-2,few,TRBD1,TGTGCCAGCAGCCATGCTGCGGACAGGGGTGGCTACACCTTC,CASSHAADRGGYTF
TRBJ1-3,TRBV28,.,.,TGTGCCAGCAGTCAATCACAGGGATCTGGAAACACCATATATTTT,CASSQSQGSGNTIYF
TRBJ1-4,TRBV10-3,.,TRBD1,TGTGCCATCAGTGGTAGACAGGGAGATAATGAAAAACTGTTTTTT,CAISGRQGDNEKLFF
TRBJ2-1,TRBV9,.,.,TGTGCCAGCAGCGCCCCCTCCGCCTACAATGAGCAGTTCTTC,CASSAPSAYNEQFF
TRBJ1-3,TRBV4-3,.,.,TGCGCCAGCAGCCAAGATCGTGAGGGACTAAGGACTGGAAACACCATATATTTT,CASSQDREGLRTGNTIYF
TRBJ1-2,TRBV19,.,.,TGTGCCAGTAGCGGGTTTGTAAGCTATGGCTACACCTTC,CASSGFVSYGYTF
TRBJ1-4,TRBV19,.,TRBD1,TGTGCCAGTAGTAGACCCCGGGACAGGGGGTGGAATGAAAAACTGTTTTTT,CASSRPRDRGWNEKLFF
TRBJ1-2,TRBV28,.,TRBD1,TGTGCCAGCAGCCCCAGGACAGGAAATTATGGCTACACCTTC,CASSPRTGNYGYTF
TRBJ2-1,TRBV20-1,.,TRBD2,TGCAGTGCTAGTAGAGGGACTAGAATAAACAATGAGCAGTTCTTC,CSASRGTRINNEQFF
TRBJ1-2,TRBV4-2,.,.,TGTGCCAGCAGCGGAGCCACGGACTATGGCTACACCTTC,CASSGATDYGYTF
TRBJ1-6,TRBV5-1,.,.,TGCGCCAGCAGCTTTGCACAGCCCTATAATTCACCCCTCCACTTT,CASSFAQPYNSPLHF
TRBJ1-4,TRBV5-4,.,.,TGTGCCAGCAGCTTGCATGGGGGAGGGGTTGGTGAAAAACTGTTTTTT,CASSLHGGGVGEKLFF
TRBJ2-3,TRBV30,.,TRBD1,TGTGCCTGTGAGGGAAGGACAGGGGCGAGAGATACGCAGTATTTT,CACEGRTGARDTQYF
TRBJ2-5,TRBV11-3,.,.,TGTGCCAGCAGCTTAGGGCCGGCAGAGGAGAAAGAGACCCAGTACTTC,CASSLGPAEEKETQYF
TRBJ2-3,TRBV7-2,.,.,TGTGCTTCAGCAACACAGGGTGGCACAGATACGCAGTATTTT,CASATQGGTDTQYF
TRBJ1-4,TRBV28,.,TRBD1,TGTGCCAGCAGAACCGGGACAGGGGCGCCATACGGTAATGAAAAACTGTTTTTT,CASRTGTGAPYGNEKLFF
TRBJ2-5,TRBV5-1,.,TRBD1,TGCGCCAGCAGCTCCCCGGGACAGATCCAAGAGACCCAGTACTTC,CASSSPGQIQETQYF
TRBJ2-2,TRBV11-3,.,.,TGTGCCAGCAGCTCGTCACCGGGTAGAGGGCCGGGGGAGCTGTTTTTT,CASSSSPGRGPGELFF
TRBJ2-7,TRBV28,.,TRBD1,TGTGCCAGCAGTCCAACCGGGACAGGGGGTTCCGAGCAGTACTTC,CASSPTGTGGSEQYF
TRBJ1-3,TRBV11-2,.,.,TGTGCCAGCAGCTTCACAGGGATGAGGGGAAACACCATATATTTT,CASSFTGMRGNTIYF
TRBJ2-2,TRBV6-2/TRBV6-3,.,TRBD1,TGTGCCAGCAGTTACCGTTCGGGACAGGGGACCGGGGAGCTGTTTTTT,CASSYRSGQGTGELFF
TRBJ2-7,TRBV19,.,TRBD1,TGTGCCAGTAGATCCCGCCAGACAGGGTCTGAGCAGTACTTC,CASRSRQTGSEQYF
TRBJ1-1,TRBV29-1,.,TRBD1,TGCAGCGGTGCGCCGGGACAGGCGGACACTGAAGCTTTCTTT,CSGAPGQADTEAFF
TRBJ2-7,TRBV9,.,.,TGTGCCAGCAGCAGAGATCAGGGCTACGAGCAGTACTTC,CASSRDQGYEQYF
TRBJ2-2,TRBV2,few,TRBD2,TGTGCCAGCAGCCCTGAGCAGCGGGGCACCGGGGAGCTGTTTTTT,CASSPEQRGTGELFF
TRBJ2-7,TRBV7-2,.,TRBD1,TGTGCCAGCAGCCCGGACAGGGGGCAATACGAGCAGTACTTC,CASSPDRGQYEQYF
TRBJ1-5,TRBV4-2,few,.,TGTGCCAGCAGCCAAGATTATGGGCAGCCGTTTAATCAGCCCCAGCATTTT,CASSQDYGQPFNQPQHF
TRBJ2-7,TRBV29-1,once,TRBD2,TGCAGCGTGACTAGCGGGGGATCCTACGAGCAGTACTTC,CSVTSGGSYEQYF
TRBJ1-6,TRBV14,.,.,TGTGCCAGCAGCCCCTACGGGCCTAGCGGTTCACCCCTCCACTTT,CASSPYGPSGSPLHF